The sequence of this T cell receptor beta chain was determined in a study of CD8 T cells in ankylosing spondylitis. Study results and limitations: Clones tied to disease were said to be significantly enriched in matched ankylosing spondylitis synovial fluid. Characteristic of ankylosing spondylitis blood, it appeared, was a TCR beta motif comprising several highly homologous variants. With a CD8+ phenotype, disease-linked clones were relatively rare in peripheral blood.

This clonotype occurred a few times. Antigen specificity is unknown. Libraries for TCR beta were made by quantitative 5'-RACE with molecular barcodes. Via MiXCR, TCRdb re-called the 5' RACE reads, giving one row per CDR3 protein. The sample carries roughly 450,000 distinct CDR3 sequences, more than 25% recorded once. Input material: blood, either unsorted or a sorted T cell fraction (not recorded which). The source of this sequence is a male donor with ankylosing spondylitis.

CDR3 protein: CSALLAGVKEQYF. DNA of the CDR3: TGCAGTGCTCTACTAGCGGGAGTAAAAGAGCAGTACTTC. The chain couples TRBV20-1 to TRBJ2-7, with 11 bases matching TRBD2. J gave up 7 bases and V 5 bases, and 7 bases lay outside the gene matches. The germline CDR1 and CDR2 sequences are DFQATT and SNEGSKA (reference sequence). The CDR3 has 13 residues.